A selection of T cell receptor beta chains follows, all from one sample in a study of regulatory T cells in long-lasting Graves disease. TCRdb processed the multiplex PCR reads anew with MiXCR; each CDR3 protein has one entry. The top ten clones hold 7.5% to 9% of a sample with about 500,000 distinct CDR3 sequences, around 12% of them seen once. Separately, the same data were catalogued under a study of T cells in Graves' hyperthyroidism and ophthalmopathy.

The sample in question was peripheral blood mononuclear cells (PBMCs), obtained at new diagnosis, from a patient treated with antithyroid drugs. The receptor source for this set is a woman younger than 45 with Graves disease. CDR3s include the opening cysteine and the closing phenylalanine or tryptophan. D genes are given only for firm matches. Size values are once, few and many counts, or a class for expanded clones, and some rows have none.

D gene	V gene	clone size	CDR3 protein
NA	TRBV5-6	many	CASSLETRLQETQYF
NA	TRBV3-1	few	CASERGLAGSGNTIYF
TRBD2	TRBV19	few	CATSEYTDTQYF
NA	TRBV7-9	many	CASSFPGPPREQYF
TRBD1	TRBV19	many	CASSTGGKGYTF
NA	TRBV27	many	CASSWQDRYEQYF
NA	TRBV9	NA	CASGGTANTGELFF
TRBD2	TRBV20-1	many	CSGGRARNEQFF
NA	TRBV6-1	many	CATQDLRQGQTYEQYF
NA	TRBV20-1	many	CSASPGHLNYGYTF
NA	TRBV27	many	CASSLSGKYEQYF
TRBD2	TRBV11-3	many	CASSPGLAEETQYF
NA	TRBV7-9	many	CASSPAGRANSPLHF
TRBD2	TRBV2	many	CASSASGGPIDTQYF